The 2 T cell receptor beta chains presented below share a single source sample, sequenced in a study of control samples from healthy donors and cancer patients. Profiled with immunoSEQ multiplex PCR; TCRdb holds only in-frame clones, not every one. The top ten clones hold under 8.5% of a sample with under 200,000 clones, about 94% of them seen once. The sample was blood. The source is a woman aged 40 to 49 in good health.

The chain links TRBV6-6 to TRBJ1-1; no clear D. The CDR3 has 12 residues. Germline V lookup: CDR1 MNHNY, CDR2 SVGAGI (reference sequence). V was trimmed by 6 bases and J by 0 bases, leaving 5 bases between them. CDR3: CASRGMNTEAFF. In nucleotides, the CDR3 is TGTGCCAGCAGAGGAATGAACACTGAAGCTTTCTTT.

On this clone: Distinct nucleotide sequences in the sample also encode this CDR3. This chain joins TRBV4-3 and TRBJ2-3; possible D gene TRBD2, 5 bases. This CDR3 is built from 14 residues. Germline V CDR1 and CDR2: LGHNA, YSLEER. The V gene lost 0 bases and the J gene lost 4 bases, with 8 bases spanning the gap. This CDR3 is CASSQDRGADTQYF. CDR3 bases: TGCGCCAGCAGCCAAGATCGGGGAGCAGATACGCAGTATTTT.